This T cell receptor beta chain was identified in a study of blood T cell repertoires in COVID-19 (dated by TCRdb to 2020 to 2021). Study-wide context: Samples covering the acute and convalescent phases of COVID-19 were provided by collaborators in the United States, Italy and Spain. The samples were drawn from two sources: the first 160 participants of the ongoing ImmuneRACE study, and 1,200 or so subjects contributed by 6 global collaborators. The material from the prospective study consisted of cDNA or gDNA derived from T cells, B-cell-depleted T cells, or PBMCs. Where HLA class I and class II types were available, the types were taken from metadata supplied by the sample provider, not from assay-based typing. The dataset comprised deeply sampled blood TCRbeta repertoires from subjects exposed to, actively infected with, or recovered from COVID-19. The repertoires were released in a freely available public database intended as a resource for research on the immune response to SARS-CoV-2. Nearly every sample came with metadata listing a de-identified subject ID, COVID-19 status, age in years and sex.

The full study reports these points: The amount of clinical and demographic metadata varied by source and participant and was provided uncurated.

Per the germline V gene, SGHDN is the CDR1 and FVKESK is the CDR2. The junction carries 7 bases between V and J, which are trimmed by 0 bases and 7 bases respectively. The CDR3 measures 12 amino acids from cysteine to phenylalanine. The read is trimmed to its CDR3 DNA, 36 bases read in frame from base 1. Concerning this clone: The antigen this receptor binds is unknown. Base qualities are not provided; no much larger clone lies one nucleotide away.

Each collaborating institution followed its own protocols to collect whole blood in K2EDTA tubes. For TCRbeta analysis, collaborator samples were shipped as frozen whole blood, as isolated PBMCs, or as DNA extracted from either sample type. The immunoSEQ Assay, a bias-controlled multiplex PCR, was used to amplify TCRbeta CDR3 regions from genomic DNA. In the source study's methods: Within the assay, amplification of reference gene primers was used to estimate how many nucleated cells each sample contained. Sequence reads were collapsed and filtered to measure the absolute abundance of every unique TCRbeta CDR3 rearrangement. Productive Simpson clonality was computed per sample as the square root of Simpson's diversity index over productive rearrangements. The clones in this table, taken by TCRdb from immuneACCESS, are in-frame only. Not every clone is retained; where verified, under half of the shortfall comes from an unresolved V gene, and the cause of the rest is unknown. That table supplies the V and J calls and clone size; D and trimming were determined from the DNA. The sample records 80,000 to 130,000 clones, 92% of which are singletons. The ten largest clones capture around 5.7% of the sample.

This chain joins TRBV14 to TRBJ2-7, with the identity of the D gene unclear. This clonotype was obtained from a man aged 70 or older with acute or convalescent COVID-19. Sequencing was performed on peripheral blood. The CDR3 here reads CASSQDVREQYF. Here is the DNA: TGTGCCAGCAGCCAAGATGTGCGTGAGCAGTACTTC.